This T cell receptor beta chain was recovered during a study of immune cell composition in non-small cell lung cancer. Method: immunoSEQ multiplex PCR; TCRdb's copy keeps in-frame clones and lacks some. Of 4,800 or so clones in the sample, around 76% were seen once. The CDR3 is 14 amino acids. The rearrangement joins TRBV21-1 to TRBJ2-7; no DNA check was done on the table's D call, TRBD1. TRBV21-1 is a pseudogene segment. The sequence was collected from a human donor with non-small cell lung cancer. Source material: lung tumor tissue. CDR3 sequence: CASSKIQGSYEQYF. CDR3 coding DNA: TGTGCCAGCAGCAAGATACAGGGATCCTACGAGCAGTACTTC.